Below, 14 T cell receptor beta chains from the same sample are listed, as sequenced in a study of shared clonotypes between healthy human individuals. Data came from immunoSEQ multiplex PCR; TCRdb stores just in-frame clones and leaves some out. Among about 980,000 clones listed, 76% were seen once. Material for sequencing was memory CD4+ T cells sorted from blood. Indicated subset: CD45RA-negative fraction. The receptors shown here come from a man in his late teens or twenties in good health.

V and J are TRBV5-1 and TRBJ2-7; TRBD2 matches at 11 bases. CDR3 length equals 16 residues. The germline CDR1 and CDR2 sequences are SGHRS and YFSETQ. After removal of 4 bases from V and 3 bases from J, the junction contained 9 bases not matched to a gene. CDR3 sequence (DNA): TGCGCCAGCAGCGGGGGCCCTGGGACTAGCGGCTACGAGCAGTACTTC. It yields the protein CASSGGPGTSGYEQYF.

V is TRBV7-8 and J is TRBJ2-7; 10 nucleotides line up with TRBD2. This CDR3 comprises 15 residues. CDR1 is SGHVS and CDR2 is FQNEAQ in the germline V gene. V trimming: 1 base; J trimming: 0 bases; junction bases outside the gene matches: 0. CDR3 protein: CASSLGTSGSYEQYF. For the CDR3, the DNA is TGTGCCAGCAGCTTAGGGACTAGCGGCTCCTACGAGCAGTACTTC.

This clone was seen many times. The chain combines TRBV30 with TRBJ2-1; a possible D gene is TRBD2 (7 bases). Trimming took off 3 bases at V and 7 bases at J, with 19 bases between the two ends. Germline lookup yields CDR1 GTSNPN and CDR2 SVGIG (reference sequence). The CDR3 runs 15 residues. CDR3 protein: CAWSGGTGGRNEQFF. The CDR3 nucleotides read TGTGCCTGGAGCGGGGGCACGGGAGGTCGGAATGAGCAGTTCTTC.

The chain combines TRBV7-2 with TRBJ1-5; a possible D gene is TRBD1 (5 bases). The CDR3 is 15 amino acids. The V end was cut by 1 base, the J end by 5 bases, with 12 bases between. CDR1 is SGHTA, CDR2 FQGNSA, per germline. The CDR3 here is CASSLGQGGYQPQHF. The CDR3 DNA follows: TGTGCCAGCAGCTTAGGGCAGGGTGGCTATCAGCCCCAGCATTTT. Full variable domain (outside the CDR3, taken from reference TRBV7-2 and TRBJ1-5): GAGVSQSPSNKVTEKGKDVELRCDPISGHTALYWYRQSLGQGLEFLIYFQGNSAPDKSGLPSDRFSAERTGGSVSTLTIQRTQQEDSAVYLCASSLGQGGYQPQHFGDGTRLSIL.

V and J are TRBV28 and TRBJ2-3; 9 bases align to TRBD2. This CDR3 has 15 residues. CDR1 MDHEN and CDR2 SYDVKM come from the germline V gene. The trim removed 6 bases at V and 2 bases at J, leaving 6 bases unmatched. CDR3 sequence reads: CASRGGGANTDTQYF. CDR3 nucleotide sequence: TGTGCCAGCAGGGGCGGGGGGGCAAACACAGATACGCAGTATTTT.

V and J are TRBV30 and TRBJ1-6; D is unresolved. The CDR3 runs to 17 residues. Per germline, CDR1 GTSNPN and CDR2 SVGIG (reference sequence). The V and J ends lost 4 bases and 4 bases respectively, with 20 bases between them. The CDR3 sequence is CAWTPGSPRSYNSPLHF. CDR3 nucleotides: TGTGCCTGGACCCCCGGGTCCCCGAGGAGTTATAATTCACCCCTCCACTTT.

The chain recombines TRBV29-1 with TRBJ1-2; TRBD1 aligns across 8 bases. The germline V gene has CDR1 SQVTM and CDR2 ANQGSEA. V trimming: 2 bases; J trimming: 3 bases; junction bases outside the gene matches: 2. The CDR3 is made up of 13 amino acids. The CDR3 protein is CSVERDRYYGYTF. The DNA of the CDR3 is TGCAGCGTTGAAAGGGACAGGTACTATGGCTACACCTTC. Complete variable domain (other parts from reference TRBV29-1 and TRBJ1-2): SAVISQKPSRDICQRGTSLTIQCQVDSQVTMMFWYRQQPGQSLTLIATANQGSEATYESGFVIDKFPISRPNLTFSTLTVSNMSPEDSSIYLCSVERDRYYGYTFGSGTRLTVV.

The CDR3 sequence: CASSTSGTQNTEAFF. CDR3 nucleotides: TGTGCCAGTAGTACCTCCGGGACACAGAACACTGAAGCTTTCTTT. The chain couples TRBV19 to TRBJ1-1, with D possibly being TRBD1 (6 bases). The CDR3 runs 15 residues. Germline V gene lookup returns CDR1 LNHDA and CDR2 SQIVND (reference sequence). Between the trimmed V and J ends, which lost 4 bases and 1 base, there was a span of 13 bases.

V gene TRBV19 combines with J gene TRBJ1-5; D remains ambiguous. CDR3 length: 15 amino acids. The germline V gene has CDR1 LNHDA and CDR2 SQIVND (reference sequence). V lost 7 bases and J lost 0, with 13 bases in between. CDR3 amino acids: CASTLEVHSNQPQHF. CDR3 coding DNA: TGTGCCAGTACTTTGGAGGTACATAGCAATCAGCCCCAGCATTTT.

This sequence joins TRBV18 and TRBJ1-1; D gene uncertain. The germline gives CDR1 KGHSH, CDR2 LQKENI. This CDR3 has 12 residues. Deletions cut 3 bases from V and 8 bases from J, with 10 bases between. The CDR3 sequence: CASSPDIREAFF. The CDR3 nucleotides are TGTGCCAGCTCACCCGACATTAGGGAAGCTTTCTTT.

In nucleotides, the CDR3 is TGTGCCTGGAGTGTACCTGAGGGATATAATTCACCCCTCCACTTT. Protein: CAWSVPEGYNSPLHF. This chain uses TRBV30 with TRBJ1-6, with D hard to call. The CDR3 is made up of 15 amino acids. Trimming pared 0 bases from V and 4 bases from J, leaving 10 bases between. Germline V CDR1 and CDR2: GTSNPN, SVGIG (reference sequence). Together with reference TRBV30 and TRBJ1-6, the CDR3 gives the full variable domain: SQTIHQWPATLVQPVGSPLSLECTVEGTSNPNLYWYRQAAGRGLQLLFYSVGIGQISSEVPQNLSASRPQDRQFILSSKKLLLSDSGFYLCAWSVPEGYNSPLHFGNGTRLTVT.

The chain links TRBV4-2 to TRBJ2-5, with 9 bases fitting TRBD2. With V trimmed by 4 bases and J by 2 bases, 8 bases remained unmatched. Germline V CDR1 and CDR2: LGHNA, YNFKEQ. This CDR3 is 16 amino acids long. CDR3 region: CASSPRLAGGQETQYF. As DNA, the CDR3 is TGTGCCAGCAGCCCAAGGCTCGCGGGGGGGCAAGAGACCCAGTACTTC.

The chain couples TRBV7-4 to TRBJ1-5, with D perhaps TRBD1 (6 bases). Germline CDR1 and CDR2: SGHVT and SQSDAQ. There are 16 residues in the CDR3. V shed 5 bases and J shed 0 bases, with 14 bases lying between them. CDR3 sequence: CASSPRGLPSNQPQHF. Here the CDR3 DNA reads TGTGCCAGCAGCCCACGGGGGCTCCCTAGCAATCAGCCCCAGCATTTT.

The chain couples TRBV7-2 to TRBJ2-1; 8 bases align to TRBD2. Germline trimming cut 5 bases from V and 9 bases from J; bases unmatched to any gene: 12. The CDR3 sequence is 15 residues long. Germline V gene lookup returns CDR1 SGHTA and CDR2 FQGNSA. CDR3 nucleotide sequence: TGTGCCAGCAGCCCCCTCGCCGGGAGGGGGAGTGAGCAGTTCTTC. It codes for CASSPLAGRGSEQFF.